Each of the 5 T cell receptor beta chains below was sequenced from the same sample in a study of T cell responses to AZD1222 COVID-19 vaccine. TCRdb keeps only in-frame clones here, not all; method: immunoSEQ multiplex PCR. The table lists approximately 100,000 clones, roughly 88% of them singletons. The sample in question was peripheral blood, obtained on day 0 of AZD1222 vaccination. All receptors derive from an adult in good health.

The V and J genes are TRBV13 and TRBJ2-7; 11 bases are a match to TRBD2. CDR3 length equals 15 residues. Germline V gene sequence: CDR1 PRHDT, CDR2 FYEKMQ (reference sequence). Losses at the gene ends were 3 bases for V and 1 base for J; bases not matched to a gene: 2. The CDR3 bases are TGTGCCAGCAGCTTTAGCGGGGGGGGGTCCTACGAGCAGTACTTC. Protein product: CASSFSGGGSYEQYF.

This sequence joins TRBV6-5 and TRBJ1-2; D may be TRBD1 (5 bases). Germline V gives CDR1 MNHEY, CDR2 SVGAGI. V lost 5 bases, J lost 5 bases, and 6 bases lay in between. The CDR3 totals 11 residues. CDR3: CASSRGYGYTF. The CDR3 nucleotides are TGTGCCAGCAGTAGGGGTTATGGCTACACCTTC.

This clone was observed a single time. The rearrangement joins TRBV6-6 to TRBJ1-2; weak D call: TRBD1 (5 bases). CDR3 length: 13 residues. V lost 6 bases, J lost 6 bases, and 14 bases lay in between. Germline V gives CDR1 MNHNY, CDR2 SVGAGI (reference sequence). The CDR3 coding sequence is TGTGCCAGCAGCCAGGGCCCCGTGGATGGCTACACCTTC. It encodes CASSQGPVDGYTF.

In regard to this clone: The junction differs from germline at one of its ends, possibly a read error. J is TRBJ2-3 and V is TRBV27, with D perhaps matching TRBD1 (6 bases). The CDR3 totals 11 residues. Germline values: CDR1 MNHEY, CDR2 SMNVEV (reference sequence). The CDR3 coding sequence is TGTGCCAGCAGTGCGTCAGGGGAAGTGCATTTT. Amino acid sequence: CASSASGEVHF.

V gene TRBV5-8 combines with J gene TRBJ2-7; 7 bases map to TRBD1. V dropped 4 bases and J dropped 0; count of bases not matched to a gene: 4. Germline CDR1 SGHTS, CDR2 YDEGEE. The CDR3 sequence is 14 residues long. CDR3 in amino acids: CASSSTGDSYEQYF. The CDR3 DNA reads TGTGCCAGCAGCAGCACAGGGGACTCCTACGAGCAGTACTTC.